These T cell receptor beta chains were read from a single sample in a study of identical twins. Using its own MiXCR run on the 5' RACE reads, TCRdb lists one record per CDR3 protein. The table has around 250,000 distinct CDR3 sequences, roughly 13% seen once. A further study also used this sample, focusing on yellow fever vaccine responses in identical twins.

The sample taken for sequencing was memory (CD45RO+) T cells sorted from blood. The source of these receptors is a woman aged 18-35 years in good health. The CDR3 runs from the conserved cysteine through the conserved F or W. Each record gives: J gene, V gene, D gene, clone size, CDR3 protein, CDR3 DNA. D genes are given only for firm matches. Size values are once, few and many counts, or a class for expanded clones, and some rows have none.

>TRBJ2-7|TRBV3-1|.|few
CASSSTPSGNSYEQYF
TGTGCCAGCAGCTCCACCCCCAGTGGGAACTCCTACGAGCAGTACTTC
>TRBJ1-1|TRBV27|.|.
CASSLGREGTEAFF
TGTGCCAGCAGTTTAGGCAGGGAGGGCACTGAAGCTTTCTTT
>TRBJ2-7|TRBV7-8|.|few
CASSLSRTDSYEQYF
TGTGCCAGCAGCTTAAGTAGGACGGACTCCTACGAGCAGTACTTC
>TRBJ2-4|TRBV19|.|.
CASSPGVNIQYF
TGTGCCAGTTCCCCAGGCGTAAACATTCAGTACTTC
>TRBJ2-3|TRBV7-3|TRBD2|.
CASSLERLAGSTDTQYF
TGTGCCAGCAGCTTAGAGAGACTAGCGGGTAGCACAGATACGCAGTATTTT
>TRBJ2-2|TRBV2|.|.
CASGQGEGGELFF
TGTGCCAGCGGGCAGGGCGAGGGCGGGGAGCTGTTTTTT
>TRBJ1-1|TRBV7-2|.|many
CASSLVAGDTEAFF
TGTGCCAGCAGCTTAGTTGCAGGGGACACTGAAGCTTTCTTT
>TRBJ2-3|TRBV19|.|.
CASSSSSRTDTQYF
TGTGCCAGTAGTTCTTCATCCCGCACAGATACGCAGTATTTT
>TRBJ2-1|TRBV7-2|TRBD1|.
CASSLGQGVVNEQFF
TGTGCCAGCAGCTTGGGACAGGGGGTAGTAAATGAGCAGTTCTTC
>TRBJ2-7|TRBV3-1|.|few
CASSPTPHEQYF
TGTGCCAGCAGCCCGACCCCCCACGAGCAGTACTTC
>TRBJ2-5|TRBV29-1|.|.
CSAQVFETQYF
TGCAGCGCTCAGGTCTTCGAGACCCAGTACTTC
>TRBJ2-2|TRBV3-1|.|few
CASSRPKGGGELFF
TGTGCCAGCAGTCGGCCTAAGGGGGGCGGGGAGCTGTTTTTT
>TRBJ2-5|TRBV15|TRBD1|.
CATSRRQGGETQYF
TGTGCCACCAGCAGACGACAGGGCGGGGAGACCCAGTACTTC
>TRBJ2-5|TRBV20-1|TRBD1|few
CRAWGQQETQYF
TGCAGGGCCTGGGGACAGCAAGAGACCCAGTACTTC
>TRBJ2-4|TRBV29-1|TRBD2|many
CSVLRGGNIQYF
TGCAGCGTCCTACGGGGGGGAAACATTCAGTACTTC
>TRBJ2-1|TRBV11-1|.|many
CASSFYGSSYNEQFF
TGTGCCAGCAGCTTTTACGGGAGCTCCTACAATGAGCAGTTCTTC
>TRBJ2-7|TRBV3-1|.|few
CASSQEQEQYF
TGTGCCAGCAGCCAGGAACAGGAGCAGTACTTC
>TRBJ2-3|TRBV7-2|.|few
CASSLRRGTDTQYF
TGTGCCAGCAGCTTACGCAGGGGAACAGATACGCAGTATTTT
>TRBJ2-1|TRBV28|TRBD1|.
CASSPGRIDRERFF
TGTGCCAGCAGCCCCGGGCGTATCGACAGGGAAAGGTTCTTC
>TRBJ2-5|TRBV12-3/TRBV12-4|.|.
CASNPEGRGSETQYF
TGTGCCAGCAATCCAGAGGGGCGAGGAAGTGAGACCCAGTACTTC
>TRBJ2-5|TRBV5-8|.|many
CASSLKGVDETQYF
TGTGCCAGCAGCTTAAAGGGGGTTGACGAGACCCAGTACTTC
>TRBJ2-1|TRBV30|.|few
CAWSALVIQFF
TGTGCCTGGAGTGCCCTCGTTATCCAGTTCTTC
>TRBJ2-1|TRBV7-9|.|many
CASSSLRGTAYNEQFF
TGTGCCAGCAGCTCCCTTAGGGGTACAGCTTACAATGAGCAGTTCTTC
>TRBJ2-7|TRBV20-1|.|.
CSATPLTDRSYEQYF
TGCAGTGCTACGCCCTTAACAGACCGCTCCTACGAGCAGTACTTC
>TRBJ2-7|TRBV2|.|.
CAIKPTRGLSGSYEQYF
TGTGCCATCAAACCGACCAGGGGTCTTTCTGGCTCCTACGAGCAGTACTTC
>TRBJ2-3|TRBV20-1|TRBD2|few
CSAKKREGPSDTQYF
TGCAGTGCTAAGAAGCGGGAGGGCCCTTCAGATACGCAGTATTTT
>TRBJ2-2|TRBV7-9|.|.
CASREQVTGELFF
TGTGCCAGCAGGGAGCAGGTTACCGGGGAGCTGTTTTTT
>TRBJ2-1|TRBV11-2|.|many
CASSLAAAYNEQFF
TGTGCCAGCAGCTTAGCGGCGGCCTACAATGAGCAGTTCTTC
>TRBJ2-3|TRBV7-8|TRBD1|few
CASSLAEGARGGDTQYF
TGTGCCAGCAGCTTAGCTGAGGGGGCGAGAGGGGGAGATACGCAGTATTTT
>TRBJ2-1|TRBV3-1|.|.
CASSQEGRRSYNEQFF
TGTGCCAGCAGCCAAGAGGGACGGAGATCCTACAATGAGCAGTTCTTC
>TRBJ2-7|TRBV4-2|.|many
CASSPRLDPTSYEQYF
TGTGCCAGCAGCCCTCGACTAGATCCTACCTCCTACGAGCAGTACTTC
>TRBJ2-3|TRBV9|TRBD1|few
CASSPNPDRTTDTQYF
TGTGCCAGCAGCCCAAACCCGGACAGGACCACAGATACGCAGTATTTT
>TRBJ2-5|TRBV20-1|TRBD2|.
CSATGTPSGRAWETQYF
TGCAGTGCTACCGGAACGCCTAGCGGGAGGGCATGGGAGACCCAGTACTTC
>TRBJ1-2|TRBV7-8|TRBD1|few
CASSTRTGRVEAGYTF
TGTGCCAGCAGCACCAGGACAGGGCGAGTTGAGGCTGGCTACACCTTC
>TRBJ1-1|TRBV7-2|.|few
CASSHRDVNTEAFF
TGTGCCAGCAGCCACCGGGACGTGAACACTGAAGCTTTCTTT
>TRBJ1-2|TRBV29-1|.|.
CSVEPGGSYGYTF
TGCAGCGTTGAACCTGGGGGGAGCTATGGCTACACCTTC
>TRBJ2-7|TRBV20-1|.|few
CSASPRLVTYEQYF
TGCAGTGCTAGCCCCAGACTCGTTACCTACGAGCAGTACTTC
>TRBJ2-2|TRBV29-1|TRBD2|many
CSVAGTSPSAGELFF
TGCAGCGTTGCTGGGACTAGCCCTTCTGCCGGGGAGCTGTTTTTT
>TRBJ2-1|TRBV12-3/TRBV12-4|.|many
CASSRDQYNEQFF
TGTGCCAGCAGCCGGGACCAGTACAATGAGCAGTTCTTC
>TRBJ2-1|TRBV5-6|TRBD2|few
CASSGGLRSYNEQFF
TGTGCCAGCAGCGGGGGACTAAGGAGCTACAATGAGCAGTTCTTC
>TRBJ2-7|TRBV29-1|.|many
CSVTMTSYEQYF
TGCAGCGTGACGATGACTAGCTACGAGCAGTACTTC
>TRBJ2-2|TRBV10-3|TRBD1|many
CAISAGQGSDGELFF
TGTGCCATCAGTGCCGGACAGGGGAGTGACGGGGAGCTGTTTTTT
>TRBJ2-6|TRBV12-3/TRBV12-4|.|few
CASSFRGDGVLTF
TGTGCCAGCAGTTTTCGGGGAGATGGCGTCCTGACTTTC
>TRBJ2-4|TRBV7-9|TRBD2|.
CASSLTRGVAKNIQYF
TGTGCCAGCAGCTTAACGCGGGGGGTAGCCAAAAACATTCAGTACTTC
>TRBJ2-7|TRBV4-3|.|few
CASSPSAGYEQYF
TGCGCCAGCAGCCCCTCAGCGGGTTACGAGCAGTACTTC
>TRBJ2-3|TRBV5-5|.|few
CASSLDGKSTDTQYF
TGTGCCAGCAGCTTAGACGGAAAAAGCACAGATACGCAGTATTTT
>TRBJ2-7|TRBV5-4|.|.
CASSYLDGSGEQYF
TGTGCCAGCAGCTACCTGGACGGCTCTGGTGAGCAGTACTTC
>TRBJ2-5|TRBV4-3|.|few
CASSQDQSGSMGTQYF
TGCGCCAGCAGCCAAGATCAAAGCGGCTCCATGGGGACCCAGTACTTC
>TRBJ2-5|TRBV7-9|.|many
CASSLQGPKETQYF
TGTGCCAGCAGCTTGCAGGGGCCCAAAGAGACCCAGTACTTC
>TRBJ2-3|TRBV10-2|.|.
CASSGRGATDTQYF
TGCGCCAGCAGCGGGCGAGGGGCCACAGATACGCAGTATTTT